Listed below are T cell receptor beta chains from one sample, sequenced in a study of blood T cell repertoires in COVID-19. Measured with immunoSEQ multiplex PCR; TCRdb has only the in-frame clones, and not every one. The table lists 110,000 to 150,000 clones, about four fifths of them singletons. Material: peripheral blood. The source of these receptors is an elderly woman with acute or convalescent COVID-19. Both conserved end residues are part of each CDR3. D genes are given only for firm matches. Clone size is shown for a subset of rows, as once, few, many or a class of expanded clone.

d_call j_call v_call clone_size cdr3_nt cdr3_aa
TRBD1 TRBJ2-7 TRBV15 . TGTGCCACCAGTACCGACAGGGGGAGATCCTACGAGCAGTACTTC CATSTDRGRSYEQYF
. TRBJ1-5 TRBV7-9 . TGTGCCAGCAGCTTAGGCGCAGCGAACAATCAGCCCCAGCATTTT CASSLGAANNQPQHF
TRBD1 TRBJ2-7 TRBV19 . TGTGCCAGTAGTCCCCCAGGTCCGGGACAGGGGTCCTACGAGCAGTACTTC CASSPPGPGQGSYEQYF
. TRBJ1-5 TRBV19 . TGTGCCAGTAAGGCGGGGGAGGGAGACAATCAGCCCCAGCATTTT CASKAGEGDNQPQHF
. TRBJ1-2 TRBV27 many TGTGCCAGCAGTCCCCCGGCAGGGGGCTACACCTTC CASSPPAGGYTF
TRBD2 TRBJ2-3 TRBV3-1/TRBV3-2 . TGTGCCAGCAGCGGGACTAGCGGGGGCACAGATACGCAGTATTTT CASSGTSGGTDTQYF
TRBD1 TRBJ2-6 TRBV11-2 . TGTGCCAGCAGCTTCCCCGGGACAGGGTTCTCTGGGGCCAACGTCCTGACTTTC CASSFPGTGFSGANVLTF
. TRBJ1-1 TRBV11-1 . TGTGCCAGCAGCTTAGTAGCAGTGCAAGCTTTCTTT CASSLVAVQAFF
. TRBJ1-5 TRBV6-1 . TGTGCCAGCAGTGAACCGGGCCAGGGAATCGGCCTCAGCAATCAGCCCCAGCATTTT CASSEPGQGIGLSNQPQHF
TRBD2 TRBJ2-5 TRBV9 . TGTGCCAGCAGCGTAGACCAAGCGGGGGGGCTAAAGACCCAGTACTTC CASSVDQAGGLKTQYF
. TRBJ2-7 TRBV6-1 . TGTGCCAGCAGTGAGGGCCCCTACTCCTACGAGCAGTACTTC CASSEGPYSYEQYF
. TRBJ1-5 TRBV12-1 . TGTGCCAGCAGCCTTGGGGGGGATCAGCCCCAGCATTTT CASSLGGDQPQHF
TRBD1 TRBJ2-2 TRBV9 . TGTGCCAGCAAGACAGGGGATCACACCGGGGAGCTGTTTTTT CASKTGDHTGELFF
. TRBJ2-3 TRBV10-3 . TGTGCCATCAGTGAGAGGGAGAATACGCAGTATTTT CAISERENTQYF
. TRBJ1-1 TRBV6-6 . TGTGCCATCAAGGACGGGAAGTCTGAAGCTTTCTTT CAIKDGKSEAFF
TRBD1 TRBJ1-2 TRBV19 once TGTGCCAGTAGAGGGGACAGGGCAAGAGTTCGTGGCTACACCTTC CASRGDRARVRGYTF
. TRBJ1-2 TRBV6-6 . TGTGCCAGCCGTCCCCCCGGGAAGAATGGCTACACCTTC CASRPPGKNGYTF
. TRBJ1-2 TRBV30 . TGTGCCTGGAGTACGCTTACAAGTGGCTACACCTTC CAWSTLTSGYTF
TRBD1 TRBJ2-5 TRBV6-2/TRBV6-3 . TGTGCCAGCAGTTCCATGACAGGGGGAGAGACCCAGTACTTC CASSSMTGGETQYF
. TRBJ1-4 TRBV18 . TGTGCCAGCTCAGAGTCAGGTGGAAAACTGTTTTTT CASSESGGKLFF
. TRBJ1-4 TRBV6-5 . TGTGCCAGCTGGGCCGGTTTGTGGACAGCACATCACTTTTTT CASWAGLWTAHHFF
TRBD1 TRBJ1-2 TRBV7-9 . TGTGCCAGCAGCTTAGCTGCGGGCAGGGGGCAAGGTGGCTACACCTTC CASSLAAGRGQGGYTF
. TRBJ1-2 TRBV19 . TGTGCCAGTAGTATCTCCCGGGAAACCTATGGCTACACCTTC CASSISRETYGYTF
TRBD1 TRBJ2-1 TRBV2 . TGTGCCAGCAGTGGACAGGGCCCCACGTGGGATGAGCAGTTCTTC CASSGQGPTWDEQFF
. TRBJ1-4 TRBV5-1 . TGCGCCAGCAGCCAACAGGGATTAACTAATGAAAAACTGTTTTTT CASSQQGLTNEKLFF
. TRBJ1-3 TRBV10-3 . TGTGCCATCAGTGAGACCGGAGGGACCTCTGGAAACACCATATATTTT CAISETGGTSGNTIYF
. TRBJ1-5 TRBV6-1 few TGTGCCAGCAGTGAAGCTATAGGGGCAGGTTATCAGCCCCAGCATTTT CASSEAIGAGYQPQHF
TRBD1 TRBJ1-4 TRBV5-6 . TGTGCCAGCAGCACCGGACAGGGAAATGAAAAACTGTTTTTT CASSTGQGNEKLFF
. TRBJ1-5 TRBV7-9 . TGTGCCAGCAGCTTAATCGTTGGACAGAGCAATCAGCCCCAGCATTTT CASSLIVGQSNQPQHF
TRBD1 TRBJ2-7 TRBV7-8 once TGTGCCAGCAGCTCCCGTGGACAGGCAGCGCAGTACTTC CASSSRGQAAQYF
TRBD1 TRBJ2-7 TRBV12-3/TRBV12-4 . TGTGCCAGCAGCACCGGGACAGGGACCGAGCAGTACTTC CASSTGTGTEQYF
. TRBJ1-2 TRBV9 . TGTGCCAGCAGCGCGCGAAATCCGGGTCTCGATCATGGCTACACCTTC CASSARNPGLDHGYTF
. TRBJ1-2 TRBV19 . TGTGCCAGTAGTATGGTCCCTTCGGCGGGTGGCTACACCTTC CASSMVPSAGGYTF
. TRBJ1-3 TRBV3-1/TRBV3-2 . TGTGCCAGCAGCCAAGGGCCCCCCGGAAACACCATATATTTT CASSQGPPGNTIYF
. TRBJ1-6 TRBV25-1 few TGTGCCAGCAGTGCACAGGGTGGGAATTCACCCCTCCACTTT CASSAQGGNSPLHF
. TRBJ1-2 TRBV4-1 few TGCGCCAGCAGCCAAGAGGAGGGCTATGGCTACACCTTC CASSQEEGYGYTF